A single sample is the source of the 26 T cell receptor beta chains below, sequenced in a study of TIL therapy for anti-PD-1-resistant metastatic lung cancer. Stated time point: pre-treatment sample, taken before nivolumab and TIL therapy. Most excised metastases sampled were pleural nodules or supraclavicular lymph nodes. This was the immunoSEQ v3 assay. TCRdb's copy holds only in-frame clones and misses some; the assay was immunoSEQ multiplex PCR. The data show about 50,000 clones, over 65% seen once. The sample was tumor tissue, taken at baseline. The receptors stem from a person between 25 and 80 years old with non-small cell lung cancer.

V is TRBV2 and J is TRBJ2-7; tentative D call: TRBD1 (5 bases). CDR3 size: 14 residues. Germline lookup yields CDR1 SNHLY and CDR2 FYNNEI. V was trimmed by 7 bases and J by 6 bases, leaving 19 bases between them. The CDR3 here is CASTRADGPAEQYF. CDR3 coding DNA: TGTGCCAGCACCAGGGCGGACGGACCCGCCGAGCAGTACTTC.

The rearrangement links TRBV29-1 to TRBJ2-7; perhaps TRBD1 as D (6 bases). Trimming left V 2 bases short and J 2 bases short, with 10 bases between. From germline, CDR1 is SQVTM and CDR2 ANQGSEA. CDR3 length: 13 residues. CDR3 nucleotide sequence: TGCAGCGTTGAATCGGACAGTACCTACGAGCAGTACTTC. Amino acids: CSVESDSTYEQYF.

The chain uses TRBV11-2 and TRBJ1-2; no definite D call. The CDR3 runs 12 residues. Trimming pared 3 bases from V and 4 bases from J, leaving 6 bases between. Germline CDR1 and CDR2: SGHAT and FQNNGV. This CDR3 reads CASSLYSYGYTF. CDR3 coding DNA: TGTGCCAGCAGCTTGTACAGCTATGGCTACACCTTC.

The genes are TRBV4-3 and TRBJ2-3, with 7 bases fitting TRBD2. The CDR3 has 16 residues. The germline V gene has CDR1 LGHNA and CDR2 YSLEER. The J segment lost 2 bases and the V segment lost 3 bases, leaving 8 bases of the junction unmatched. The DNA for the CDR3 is TGCGCCAGCAGCCAGGTGACTAGCCCCTCCACAGATACGCAGTATTTT. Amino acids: CASSQVTSPSTDTQYF.

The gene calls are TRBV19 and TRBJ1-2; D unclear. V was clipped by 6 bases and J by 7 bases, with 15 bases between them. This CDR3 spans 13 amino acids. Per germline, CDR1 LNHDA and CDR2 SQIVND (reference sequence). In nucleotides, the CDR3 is TGTGCCAGTAGCTACCTTCTGGGCGGTGGCTACACCTTC. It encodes CASSYLLGGGYTF.

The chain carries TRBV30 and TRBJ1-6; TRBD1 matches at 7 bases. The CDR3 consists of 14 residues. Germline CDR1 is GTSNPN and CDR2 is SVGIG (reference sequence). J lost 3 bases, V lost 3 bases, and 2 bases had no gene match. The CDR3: CAWSGDSYNSPLHF. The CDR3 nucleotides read TGTGCCTGGAGCGGGGACAGCTATAATTCACCCCTCCACTTT.

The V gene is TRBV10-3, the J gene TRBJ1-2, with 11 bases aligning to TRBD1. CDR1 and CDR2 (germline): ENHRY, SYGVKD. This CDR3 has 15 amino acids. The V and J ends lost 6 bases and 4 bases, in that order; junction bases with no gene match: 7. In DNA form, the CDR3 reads TGTGCCATCAGACCGGGACAGGGGGAAGGCTATGGCTACACCTTC. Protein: CAIRPGQGEGYGYTF.

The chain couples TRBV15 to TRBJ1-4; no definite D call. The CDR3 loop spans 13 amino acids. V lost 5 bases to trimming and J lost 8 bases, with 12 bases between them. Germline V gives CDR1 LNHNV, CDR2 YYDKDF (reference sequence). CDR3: CATSSWRGEKLFF. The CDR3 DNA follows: TGTGCCACCAGCTCCTGGCGAGGAGAAAAACTGTTTTTT.

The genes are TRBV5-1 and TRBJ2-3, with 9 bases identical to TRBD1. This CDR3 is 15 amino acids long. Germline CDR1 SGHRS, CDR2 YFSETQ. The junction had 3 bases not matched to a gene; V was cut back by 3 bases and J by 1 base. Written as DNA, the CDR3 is TGCGCCAGCAGCTATACAGGGGGCGGCACAGATACGCAGTATTTT. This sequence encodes CASSYTGGGTDTQYF.

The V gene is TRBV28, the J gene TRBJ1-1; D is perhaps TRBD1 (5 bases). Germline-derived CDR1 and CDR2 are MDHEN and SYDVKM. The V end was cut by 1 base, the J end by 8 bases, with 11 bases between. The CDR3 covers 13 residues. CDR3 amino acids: CASSLLATGEAFF. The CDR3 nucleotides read TGTGCCAGCAGTTTATTGGCTACAGGAGAAGCTTTCTTT.

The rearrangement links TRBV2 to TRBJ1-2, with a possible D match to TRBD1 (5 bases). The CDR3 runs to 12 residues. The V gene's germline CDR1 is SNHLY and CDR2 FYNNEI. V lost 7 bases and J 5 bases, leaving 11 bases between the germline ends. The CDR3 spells CASTVGGYGYTF. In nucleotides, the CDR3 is TGTGCCAGCACCGTGGGGGGTTATGGCTACACCTTC.

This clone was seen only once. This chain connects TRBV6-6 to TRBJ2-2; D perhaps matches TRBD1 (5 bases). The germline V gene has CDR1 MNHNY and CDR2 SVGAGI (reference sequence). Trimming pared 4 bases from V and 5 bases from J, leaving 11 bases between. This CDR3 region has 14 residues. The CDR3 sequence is CASSSLQVTGELFF. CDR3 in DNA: TGTGCCAGCAGTTCCTTACAGGTTACCGGGGAGCTGTTTTTT.

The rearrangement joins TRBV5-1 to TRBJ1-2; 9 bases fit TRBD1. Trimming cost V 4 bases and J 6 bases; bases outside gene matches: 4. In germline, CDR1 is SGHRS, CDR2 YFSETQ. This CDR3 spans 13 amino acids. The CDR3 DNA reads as TGCGCCAGCAGCGCCGGGACAGGGAATGGCTACACCTTC. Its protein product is CASSAGTGNGYTF.

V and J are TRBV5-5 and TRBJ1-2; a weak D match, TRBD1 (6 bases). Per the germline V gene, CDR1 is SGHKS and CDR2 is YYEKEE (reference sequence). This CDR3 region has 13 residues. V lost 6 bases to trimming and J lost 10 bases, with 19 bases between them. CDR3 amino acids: CASTQGGTNAYTF. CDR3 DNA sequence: TGTGCCAGCACTCAAGGGGGGACCAATGCCTACACCTTC. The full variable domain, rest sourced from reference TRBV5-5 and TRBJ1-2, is DAGVTQSPTHLIKTRGQQVTLRCSPISGHKSVSWYQQVLGQGPQFIFQYYEKEERGRGNFPDRFSARQFPNYSSELNVNALLLGDSALYLCASTQGGTNAYTFGSGTRLTVV.

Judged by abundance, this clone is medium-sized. CDR3 nucleotides: TGTGCCAGTAGCGAAGACAGGGCGACCTACAATGAGCAGTTCTTC. Protein: CASSEDRATYNEQFF. The chain employs TRBV19 and TRBJ2-1; 7 nucleotides line up with TRBD1. CDR1 LNHDA and CDR2 SQIVND come from the germline V gene (reference sequence). The junction had 7 bases not matched to a gene; V was cut back by 6 bases and J by 2 bases. The CDR3 is 15 residues long.

The CDR3 DNA sequence: TGTGCCAGCAGCTCTCGGAACCCGACTAATGAAAAACTGTTTTTT. Its protein product is CASSSRNPTNEKLFF. The V and J genes are TRBV6-6 and TRBJ1-4, with D hard to call. This CDR3 spans 15 amino acids. V lost 6 bases and J lost 2, with 13 bases in between. Germline V CDR1 and CDR2: MNHNY, SVGAGI (reference sequence).

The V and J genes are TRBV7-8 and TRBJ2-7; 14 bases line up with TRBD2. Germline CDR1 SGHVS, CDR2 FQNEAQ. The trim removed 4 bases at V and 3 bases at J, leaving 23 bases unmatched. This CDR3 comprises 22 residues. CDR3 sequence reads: CASSSRSPLGLAGASTFYEQYF. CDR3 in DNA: TGTGCCAGCAGCTCGCGTAGTCCGTTGGGACTAGCGGGGGCCTCAACATTCTACGAGCAGTACTTC. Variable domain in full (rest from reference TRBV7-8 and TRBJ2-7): GAGVSQSPRYKVAKRGQDVALRCDPISGHVSLFWYQQALGQGPEFLTYFQNEAQLDKSGLPSDRFFAERPEGSVSTLKIQRTQQEDSAVYLCASSSRSPLGLAGASTFYEQYFGPGTRLTVT.

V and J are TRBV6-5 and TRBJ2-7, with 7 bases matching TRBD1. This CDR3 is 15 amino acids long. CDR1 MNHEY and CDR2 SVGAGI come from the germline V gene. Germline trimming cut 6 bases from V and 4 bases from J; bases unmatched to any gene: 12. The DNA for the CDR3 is TGTGCCAGCAGCCGACACCGGGACAGCCTTTACGAGCAGTACTTC. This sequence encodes CASSRHRDSLYEQYF.

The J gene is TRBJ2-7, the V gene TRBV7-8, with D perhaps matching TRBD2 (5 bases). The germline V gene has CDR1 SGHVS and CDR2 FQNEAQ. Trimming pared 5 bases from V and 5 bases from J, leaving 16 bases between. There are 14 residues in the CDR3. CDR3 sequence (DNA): TGTGCCAGCAGCCTAGGTGTAGAGGGAAACGAGCAGTACTTC. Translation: CASSLGVEGNEQYF.

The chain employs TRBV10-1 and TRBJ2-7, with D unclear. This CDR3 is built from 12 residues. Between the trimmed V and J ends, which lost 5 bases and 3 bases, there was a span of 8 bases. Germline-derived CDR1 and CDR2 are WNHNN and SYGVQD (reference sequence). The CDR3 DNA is TGCGCCAGCAGTCCCGATGGCTACGAGCAGTACTTC. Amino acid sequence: CASSPDGYEQYF.

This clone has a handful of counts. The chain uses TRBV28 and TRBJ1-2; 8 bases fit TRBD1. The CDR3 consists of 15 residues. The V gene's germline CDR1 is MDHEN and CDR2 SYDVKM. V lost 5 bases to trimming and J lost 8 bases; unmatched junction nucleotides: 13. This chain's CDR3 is CASSVTGQGLGGYTF. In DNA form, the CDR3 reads TGTGCCAGCAGTGTTACTGGACAGGGACTAGGGGGCTACACCTTC.

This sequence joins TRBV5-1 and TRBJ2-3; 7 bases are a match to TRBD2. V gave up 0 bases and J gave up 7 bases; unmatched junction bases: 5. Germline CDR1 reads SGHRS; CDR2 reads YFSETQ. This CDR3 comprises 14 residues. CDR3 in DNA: TGCGCCAGCAGCTTGGAGGGGAGGGTAAATACGCAGTATTTT. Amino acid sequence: CASSLEGRVNTQYF.

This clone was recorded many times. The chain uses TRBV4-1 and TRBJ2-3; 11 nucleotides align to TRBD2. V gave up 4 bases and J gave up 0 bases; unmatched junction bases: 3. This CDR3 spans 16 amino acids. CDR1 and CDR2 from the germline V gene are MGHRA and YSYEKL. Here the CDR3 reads CASSPTSGVSTDTQYF. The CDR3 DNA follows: TGCGCCAGCAGCCCGACTAGCGGGGTTAGCACAGATACGCAGTATTTT.

CDR3 sequence: CSVEVGTYEQYF. Written as DNA, the CDR3 is TGCAGCGTTGAAGTTGGAACCTACGAGCAGTACTTC. The chain uses TRBV29-1 and TRBJ2-7; D gene uncertain. Germline CDR1 reads SQVTM; CDR2 reads ANQGSEA. V gave up 1 base and J gave up 2 bases, with 6 bases separating them. The CDR3 has 12 amino acids.

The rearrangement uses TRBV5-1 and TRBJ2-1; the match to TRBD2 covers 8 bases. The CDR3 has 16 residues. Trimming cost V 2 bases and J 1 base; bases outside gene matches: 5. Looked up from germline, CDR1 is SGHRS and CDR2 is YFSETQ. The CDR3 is CASSFIAGTSYNEQFF. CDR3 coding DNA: TGCGCCAGCAGCTTCATAGCGGGGACATCCTACAATGAGCAGTTCTTC.

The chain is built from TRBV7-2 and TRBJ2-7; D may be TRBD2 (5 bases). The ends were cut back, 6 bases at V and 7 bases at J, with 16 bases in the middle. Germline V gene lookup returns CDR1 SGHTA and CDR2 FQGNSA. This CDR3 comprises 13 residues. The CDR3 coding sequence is TGTGCCAGCAGTCACCCCCCCTCGGGGGAGCAGTACTTC. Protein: CASSHPPSGEQYF.